What follows are 21 T cell receptor beta chains derived from one specimen sequenced in a study of lymphopenia after photon versus proton radiotherapy (dated by TCRdb to 2018 to 2020). Receptor libraries were prepared by the immunoSEQ multiplex PCR assay. This is the immuneACCESS table as TCRdb keeps it, with only in-frame sequences that have V and J called. A part of the clones is gone; compared with another copy, unresolved V genes explain less than half, and the rest is unexplained. Recorded for this sample are almost 30,000 clones; about 86% of them occurred a single time. The ten largest make up 47% of the sample. This sample comprised peripheral blood, obtained from a patient treated with proton-based radiotherapy. The receptors originated from a woman aged 60-75 years with cholangiocarcinoma. Some clones in this sample may be carry-over from other donors' samples.

The chain recombines TRBV7-3 with TRBJ2-2; the D gene is possibly TRBD2 (5 bases). Trimming took off 5 bases at V and 1 base at J, with 17 bases between the two ends. Germline CDR1 SGHTA, CDR2 FQGTGA. The CDR3 is 17 amino acids. In DNA, the CDR3 is TGTGCCAGCAGCAAAGCCCCTAGCAGACGGAACACCGGGGAGCTGTTTTTT. Its protein is CASSKAPSRRNTGELFF.

The chain employs TRBV4-3 and TRBJ1-3; no clear D gene. Germline V gene lookup returns CDR1 LGHNA and CDR2 YSLEER. There are 15 residues in the CDR3. Trimming stripped 2 bases from V and 0 bases from J, with 8 bases between. In DNA form, the CDR3 reads TGCGCCAGCAGCCAAATAGACGGCTCTGGAAACACCATATATTTT. This encodes CASSQIDGSGNTIYF.

This clone was detected only once. This chain joins TRBV15 and TRBJ2-7; 10 nucleotides agree with TRBD1. Germline assignment: CDR1 LNHNV and CDR2 YYDKDF (reference sequence). Losses at the gene ends were 4 bases for V and 6 bases for J; bases not matched to a gene: 3. This CDR3 spans 13 amino acids. In nucleotides, the CDR3 is TGTGCCACCAGCAAGGGACAGGGGTCCGAGCAGTACTTC. It specifies CATSKGQGSEQYF.

This clone was detected only a few times. The chain links TRBV7-2 to TRBJ1-2, with a weak D call TRBD1 (5 bases). Germline V gives CDR1 SGHTA, CDR2 FQGNSA. The CDR3 length is 14 residues. V was shortened by 1 base and J by 8 bases, with 14 bases between the two germline ends. DNA for the CDR3: TGTGCCAGCAGCTTAGTATTCCAGGGCCAGGGCTACACCTTC. The encoded protein is CASSLVFQGQGYTF.

V and J are TRBV28 and TRBJ2-7; D is uncertain. Germline loops: CDR1 MDHEN, CDR2 SYDVKM. CDR3 length equals 13 residues. Between the trimmed V and J ends, which lost 5 bases and 0 bases, there was a span of 8 bases. The CDR3: CASSPFTSYEQYF. CDR3 DNA sequence: TGTGCCAGCAGTCCCTTTACCTCCTACGAGCAGTACTTC.

The gene calls are TRBV7-2 and TRBJ2-2; 7 nucleotides agree with TRBD1. The ends lost 5 bases at V and 2 bases at J; junction bases unmatched: 5. The CDR3 is made up of 15 amino acids. Per the germline V gene, CDR1 is SGHTA and CDR2 is FQGNSA. CDR3 DNA sequence: TGTGCCAGCAGCCCCGGGACAGTCAACACCGGGGAGCTGTTTTTT. Protein: CASSPGTVNTGELFF.

The rearrangement joins TRBV4-3 to TRBJ2-1, with TRBD2 identical over 7 bases. V trimming: 0 bases; J trimming: 10 bases; junction bases outside the gene matches: 15. The CDR3 contains 17 residues. Germline lookup yields CDR1 LGHNA and CDR2 YSLEER. In DNA form, the CDR3 reads TGCGCCAGCAGCCAAGACCCCACGGGAGGTGGATACGGGGAGCAGTTCTTC. Translating gives CASSQDPTGGGYGEQFF.

The J gene is TRBJ2-1, the V gene TRBV19; 9 nucleotides agree with TRBD2. Looked up from germline, CDR1 is LNHDA and CDR2 is SQIVND (reference sequence). The CDR3 extends over 15 amino acids. After removal of 4 bases from V and 10 bases from J, the junction contained 11 bases not matched to a gene. CDR3 in DNA: TGTGCCAGTAGTAATGTTGCGGGGGGGCCCATGGAGCAGTTCTTC. This translates into CASSNVAGGPMEQFF.

The gene calls are TRBV10-3 and TRBJ1-2; the D gene is possibly TRBD1 (5 bases). The ends were cut back, 7 bases at V and 4 bases at J, with 7 bases in the middle. The CDR3 spans 11 residues. CDR1 ENHRY and CDR2 SYGVKD come from the germline V gene. The CDR3 sequence: CAINGAYGYTF. The DNA of the CDR3 is TGTGCCATCAATGGGGCCTATGGCTACACCTTC.

This chain's CDR3 is CASSLMAGWDNEQFF. The CDR3 bases are TGTGCCAGCAGCTTAATGGCGGGATGGGACAATGAGCAGTTCTTC. The J gene is TRBJ2-1, the V gene TRBV7-9; TRBD2 is a possible D gene (6 bases). Trimming stripped 2 bases from V and 5 bases from J, with 13 bases between. The CDR3 is 15 amino acids. Germline CDR1 and CDR2: SEHNR and FQNEAQ (reference sequence).

The CDR3 reads CASTPVGRASNTGELFF. CDR3 nucleotide sequence: TGTGCCAGTACCCCTGTAGGACGGGCTTCGAACACCGGGGAGCTGTTTTTT. The rearrangement links TRBV19 to TRBJ2-2; D is ambiguous. This CDR3 contains 17 residues. Trimming stripped 7 bases from V and 0 bases from J, with 18 bases between. Looked up from germline, CDR1 is LNHDA and CDR2 is SQIVND (reference sequence).

The chain carries TRBV27 and TRBJ2-7; weak D call: TRBD1 (6 bases). CDR1 and CDR2 (germline): MNHEY, SMNVEV (reference sequence). The CDR3 extends over 14 amino acids. With 5 bases removed from V and 2 bases from J, the gap between germline ends came to 13 bases. In DNA, the CDR3 is TGTGCCAGCAGTACCCAGACAGGAGCCTACGAGCAGTACTTC. It specifies CASSTQTGAYEQYF.

This chain uses TRBV15 with TRBJ2-5; possible D gene TRBD1, 5 bases. CDR1 and CDR2 (germline): LNHNV, YYDKDF (reference sequence). This CDR3 is built from 15 residues. Trimming removed 5 bases at V and 5 bases at J, with 18 bases between. CDR3 residues: CATSFGGRAQETQYF. For the CDR3, the DNA is TGTGCCACCAGCTTCGGTGGCAGGGCTCAGGAGACCCAGTACTTC. The full variable domain, in which reference TRBV15 and TRBJ2-5 provide the parts outside the CDR3, is DAMVIQNPRYQVTQFGKPVTLSCSQTLNHNVMYWYQQKSSQAPKLLFHYYDKDFNNEADTPDNFQSRRPNTSFCFLDIRSPGLGDTAMYLCATSFGGRAQETQYFGPGTRLLVL.

The sample holds one count of this clone. The V call is TRBV7-2, the J call TRBJ2-3; D may match TRBD1 or TRBD2 (5 bases each). The germline V gene encodes CDR1 SGHTA and CDR2 FQGNSA. Trimming cost V 1 base and J 2 bases, with 7 bases left between them. There are 14 residues in the CDR3. The CDR3 loop reads CASSLDGATDTQYF. CDR3 in DNA: TGTGCCAGCAGCTTAGACGGGGCCACAGATACGCAGTATTTT.

The chain combines TRBV4-3 with TRBJ2-7; D unclear. Per the germline V gene, CDR1 is LGHNA and CDR2 is YSLEER. The germline V and J ends were trimmed by 0 bases and 3 bases, with 12 bases remaining between them. This CDR3 spans 15 amino acids. For the CDR3, the DNA is TGCGCCAGCAGCCAAGAAGGCGGTACAAACTACGAGCAGTACTTC. Amino acids: CASSQEGGTNYEQYF.

The chain links TRBV18 to TRBJ1-4, with no clear D. Germline V lookup: CDR1 KGHSH, CDR2 LQKENI. The CDR3 totals 15 residues. Trimming removed 3 bases at V and 6 bases at J, with 14 bases between. CDR3 in amino acids: CASSPSSRPDEKLFF. The CDR3 coding sequence is TGTGCCAGCTCACCGTCTAGTAGGCCGGATGAAAAACTGTTTTTT. Complete variable domain (other parts from reference TRBV18 and TRBJ1-4): NAGVMQNPRHLVRRRGQEARLRCSPMKGHSHVYWYRQLPEEGLKFMVYLQKENIIDESGMPKERFSAEFPKEGPSILRIQQVVRGDSAAYFCASSPSSRPDEKLFFGSGTQLSVL.

The chain joins TRBV27 to TRBJ1-2; D remains unclear. The V end was cut by 3 bases, the J end by 4 bases, with 15 bases between. CDR1 and CDR2 (germline): MNHEY, SMNVEV (reference sequence). The CDR3 loop spans 15 amino acids. CDR3 bases: TGTGCCAGCAGTTTGACCGGAGTCTCTCCCTATGGCTACACCTTC. Its translation is CASSLTGVSPYGYTF.

The CDR3 sequence is CASSPGGRLGEKLFF. CDR3 DNA sequence: TGTGCCAGCTCACCGGGCGGGCGTCTTGGAGAAAAACTGTTTTTT. The gene calls are TRBV18 and TRBJ1-4; D gene ambiguous. Trimming took off 3 bases at V and 8 bases at J, with 16 bases between the two ends. Per germline, CDR1 KGHSH and CDR2 LQKENI. The CDR3 is made up of 15 amino acids.

V gene TRBV30 combines with J gene TRBJ1-4; TRBD1 might be the D (6 bases). The CDR3 covers 16 residues. The germline CDR1 and CDR2 sequences are GTSNPN and SVGIG (reference sequence). Trimming removed 3 bases at V and 3 bases at J, with 17 bases between. The CDR3: CAWREGYGGPNEKLFF. The CDR3 region has the DNA TGTGCCTGGAGAGAGGGATATGGGGGGCCTAATGAAAAACTGTTTTTT.

V and J are TRBV19 and TRBJ1-1; TRBD1 matches 8 bases. J was trimmed by 2 bases and V by 9 bases; bases with no gene match: 14. The CDR3 length is 16 residues. Germline CDR1 reads LNHDA; CDR2 reads SQIVND (reference sequence). In nucleotides, the CDR3 is TGTGCCAGCGGACACCGGGACAGGACTCCAAACACTGAAGCTTTCTTT. Its protein is CASGHRDRTPNTEAFF.

In this sample, this clone turned up a few times. This sequence joins TRBV27 and TRBJ2-1; D may be TRBD2 (5 bases). This CDR3 spans 12 amino acids. The ends were cut back, 5 bases at V and 13 bases at J, with 15 bases in the middle. Germline CDR1 and CDR2: MNHEY and SMNVEV (reference sequence). The CDR3 reads CASSPEGLGQFF. CDR3 coding DNA: TGTGCCAGCAGTCCCGAGGGTCTGGGACAGTTCTTC.